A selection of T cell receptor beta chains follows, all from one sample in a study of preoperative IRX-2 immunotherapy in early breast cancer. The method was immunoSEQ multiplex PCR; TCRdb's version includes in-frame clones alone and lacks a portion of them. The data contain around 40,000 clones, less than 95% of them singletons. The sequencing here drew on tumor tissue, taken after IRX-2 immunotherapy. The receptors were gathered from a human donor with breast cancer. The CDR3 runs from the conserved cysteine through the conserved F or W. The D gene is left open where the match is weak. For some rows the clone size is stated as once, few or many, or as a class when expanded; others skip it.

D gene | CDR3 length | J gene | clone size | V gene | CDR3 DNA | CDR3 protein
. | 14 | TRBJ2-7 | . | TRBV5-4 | TGTGCCAGCAGCCCTCAGGGCCAGAGCTACGAGCAGTACTTC | CASSPQGQSYEQYF
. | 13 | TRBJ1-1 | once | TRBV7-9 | TGTGCCAGCAGCTTATGGGGAGCCACTGAAGCTTTCTTT | CASSLWGATEAFF
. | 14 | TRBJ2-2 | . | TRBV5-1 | TGCGCCAGCAGCTTCGAATCGAACACCGGGGAGCTGTTTTTT | CASSFESNTGELFF
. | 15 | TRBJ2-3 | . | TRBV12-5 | TGTGCTAGTGGTTTGGGGTCCGGGTCGGCAGATACGCAGTATTTT | CASGLGSGSADTQYF
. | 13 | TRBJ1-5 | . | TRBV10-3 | TGTGCCATCAGTGCAGGGGTCGGGCAGCCCCAGCATTTT | CAISAGVGQPQHF
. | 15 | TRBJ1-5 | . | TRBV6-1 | TGTGCCAGCAGTGAAATGTCAGCCTTCAATCAGCCCCAGCATTTT | CASSEMSAFNQPQHF
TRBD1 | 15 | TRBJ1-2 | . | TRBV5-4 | TGTGCCAGCAGCCTACCGGGACAGCTCAACTATGGCTACACCTTC | CASSLPGQLNYGYTF
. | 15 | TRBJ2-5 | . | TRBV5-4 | TGTGCCAGCAGCTCTGGACCCCGGGGTGAGGAGACCCAGTACTTC | CASSSGPRGEETQYF
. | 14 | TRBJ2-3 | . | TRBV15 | TGTGCCACCAGCAGAGAATGGGGCACAGATACGCAGTATTTT | CATSREWGTDTQYF
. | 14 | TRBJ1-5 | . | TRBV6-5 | TGTGCCAGCAGCGGGGTGAATAGCAATCAGCCCCAGCATTTT | CASSGVNSNQPQHF
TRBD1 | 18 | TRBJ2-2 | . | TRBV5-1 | TGCGCCAGCAGCGTCTCCCCCCCGGGACAGGGGTTCACCGGGGAGCTGTTTTTT | CASSVSPPGQGFTGELFF
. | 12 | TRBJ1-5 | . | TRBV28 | TGTGCCAGCAGCGGAGGGAATCAGCCCCAGCATTTT | CASSGGNQPQHF
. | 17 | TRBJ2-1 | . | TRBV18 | TGTGCCAGCTCACCACCCATCTGGCCAACAAAATACAATGAGCAGTTCTTC | CASSPPIWPTKYNEQFF
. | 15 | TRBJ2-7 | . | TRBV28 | TGTGCCAGCAGTTTGGGGCAGTGGAGCTCCTACGAGCAGTACTTC | CASSLGQWSSYEQYF
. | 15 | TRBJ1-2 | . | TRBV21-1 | TGTGCCAGCAGCATGCGGACAGGGTGGAACTATGGCTACACCTTC | CASSMRTGWNYGYTF
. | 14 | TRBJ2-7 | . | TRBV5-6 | TGTGCCAGCAGCTTGGGGCTCCAACTCTACGAGCAGTACTTC | CASSLGLQLYEQYF
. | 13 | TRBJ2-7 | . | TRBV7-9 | TGTGCCAGCAGCACCCGGCCAGGGGGGGAGCAGTACTTC | CASSTRPGGEQYF
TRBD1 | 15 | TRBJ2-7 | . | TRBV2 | TGTGCCAGCAGTCCGAGACAGGGTGGGTACTACGAGCAGTACTTC | CASSPRQGGYYEQYF
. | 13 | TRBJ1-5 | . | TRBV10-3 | TGTGCCATCAGTGAGTCGGAACGAGGGGGCCAGCATTTT | CAISESERGGQHF
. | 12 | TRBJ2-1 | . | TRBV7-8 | TGTGCCAGCAGCACCGAGGCCCTGTCGCAGTTCTTC | CASSTEALSQFF
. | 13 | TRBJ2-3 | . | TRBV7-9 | TGTGCCAGCAGCCGGGGGTCCGCAGATACGCAGTATTTT | CASSRGSADTQYF
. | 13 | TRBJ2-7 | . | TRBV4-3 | TGCGCCAGCAGCCAAGGAACAGCCGACGAGCAGTACTTC | CASSQGTADEQYF
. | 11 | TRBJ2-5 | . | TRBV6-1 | TGTGCCAGCAGTCGTCAAGAGTCCCAGTACTTC | CASSRQESQYF
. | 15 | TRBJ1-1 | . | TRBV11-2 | TGTGCCAGCAGCCCCTTAGGCCGCAGCGACACTGAAGCTTTCTTT | CASSPLGRSDTEAFF
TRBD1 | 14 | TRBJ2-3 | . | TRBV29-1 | TGCAGCGTTCTCGGACAGGGGGCATCAGATACGCAGTATTTT | CSVLGQGASDTQYF
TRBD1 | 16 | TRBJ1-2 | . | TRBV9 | TGTGCCAGCAGCGCCTTCCCCGGGACAGGGGGTTATGGCTACACCTTC | CASSAFPGTGGYGYTF
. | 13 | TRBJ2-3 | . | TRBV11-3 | TGTGCCAGCAGCTTAGGGCTGACAGATACGCAGTATTTT | CASSLGLTDTQYF
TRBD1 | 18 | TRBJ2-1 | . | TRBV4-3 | TGCGCCAGCAGCCAGCCCGGGACAGGGGTGTGTTTTTACAATGAGCAGTTCTTC | CASSQPGTGVCFYNEQFF
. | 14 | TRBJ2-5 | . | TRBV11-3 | TGTGCCAGCAGCCCTGACGGCTCCCTGGGGGAGCAGTACTTC | CASSPDGSLGEQYF
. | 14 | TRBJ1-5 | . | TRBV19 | TGTGCCAGTAGTAAGCGGGCGGACGGCTCGCCCCAGCATTTT | CASSKRADGSPQHF
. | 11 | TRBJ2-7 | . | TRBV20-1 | TGCAGTGCTAGAGATAGAGGGGAGTCTAACTTC | CSARDRGESNF
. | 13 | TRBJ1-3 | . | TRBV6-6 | TGTGCCAGCAGTCCCACAACTGGAAACACCATATATTTT | CASSPTTGNTIYF
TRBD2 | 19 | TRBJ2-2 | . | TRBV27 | TGTGCCAGCAGACAACCCGGACTAGCGGGAGCCGCGAACACCGGGGAGCTGTTTTTT | CASRQPGLAGAANTGELFF
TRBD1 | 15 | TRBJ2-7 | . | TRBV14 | TGTGCCAGCACCCGATCCGGACAGGGCGCCTACGAGCAGTACTTC | CASTRSGQGAYEQYF
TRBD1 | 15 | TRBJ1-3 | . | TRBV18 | TGTGCCAGCTCAGATACAGGGGGCTCTGGAAACACCATATATTTT | CASSDTGGSGNTIYF
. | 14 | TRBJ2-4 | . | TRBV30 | TGTGCCTGGATCCCGGGCGTAGCCAAAAACATTCAGTACTTC | CAWIPGVAKNIQYF
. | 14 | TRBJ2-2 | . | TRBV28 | TGTGCCAGCAGTTTTCCGGAGGGCACCGGGGAGCTGTTTTTT | CASSFPEGTGELFF
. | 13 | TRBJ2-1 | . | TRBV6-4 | TGTGCCAGCAGTGACCCAGGTCGGGATGAGCAGTTCTTC | CASSDPGRDEQFF
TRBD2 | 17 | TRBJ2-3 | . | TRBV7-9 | TGTGCCAGCAGCCAACCCGTAGCGGGCCCTAGCACAGATACGCAGTATTTT | CASSQPVAGPSTDTQYF
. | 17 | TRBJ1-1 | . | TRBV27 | TGTGCCAGCAGTCTCCAACAGGGCGAGAGGATGAACACTGAAGCTTTCTTT | CASSLQQGERMNTEAFF
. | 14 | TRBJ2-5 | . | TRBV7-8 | TGTGCCAGCAGCTTACATACAGGGCGAGAGACCCAGTACTTC | CASSLHTGRETQYF
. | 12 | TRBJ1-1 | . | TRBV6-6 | TGTGCCAGCAGGATTCAGAACACTGAAGCTTTCTTT | CASRIQNTEAFF
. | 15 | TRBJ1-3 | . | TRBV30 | TGTGCCTGGAGTTTCCAGGGCCACTCTGGAAACACCATATATTTT | CAWSFQGHSGNTIYF
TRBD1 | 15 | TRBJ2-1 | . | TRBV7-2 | TGTGCCAGCAGCTTAGTAGGGACAGGGGTAGGGGAGCAGTTCTTC | CASSLVGTGVGEQFF
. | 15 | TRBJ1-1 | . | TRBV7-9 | TGTGCCAGCAGCTTAGGTCGGCAACTGAACACTGAAGCTTTCTTT | CASSLGRQLNTEAFF
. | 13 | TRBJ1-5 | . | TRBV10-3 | TGTGCCATTGGAAACAGGGGCAATCAGCCCCAGCATTTT | CAIGNRGNQPQHF
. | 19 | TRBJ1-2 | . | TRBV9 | TGTGCCAGCAGCTCACTTTACTGGGCAGGGGAATCGCCTAACTATGGCTACACCTTC | CASSSLYWAGESPNYGYTF
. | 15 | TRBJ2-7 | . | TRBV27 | TGTGCCAGCAGTCCCGGACAGAATGGGGACTACGAGCAGTACTTC | CASSPGQNGDYEQYF
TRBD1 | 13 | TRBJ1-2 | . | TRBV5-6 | TGTGCCAGCAGCTTTGACAGGGCAGGTGGCTACACCTTC | CASSFDRAGGYTF
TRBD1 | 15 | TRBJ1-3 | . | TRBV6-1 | TGTGCCAGCTCCTCCTCCGGGACAGAAGGAAACACCATATATTTT | CASSSSGTEGNTIYF